These 4 T cell receptor beta chains were sequenced from one sample in a study of control samples from healthy donors and cancer patients. Sequenced by immunoSEQ multiplex PCR; TCRdb stores in-frame clones only, minus some. The sample carries around 70,000 clones, 83% recorded once. The sequenced sample consisted of blood. The origin of the receptors is a man between 60 and 75 years old in good health.

This clone appeared many times. The CDR3 spells CASSGGSEYEQYF. The DNA for the CDR3 is TGTGCCAGCAGTGGTGGGAGTGAGTACGAGCAGTACTTC. The chain recombines TRBV27 with TRBJ2-7; D might be TRBD2 (5 bases). V was pared by 5 bases and J by 4 bases, with 12 bases between. The CDR3 consists of 13 residues. Germline V gene data show CDR1 as MNHEY and CDR2 as SMNVEV (reference sequence).

This clone appeared a single time. V and J are TRBV30 and TRBJ1-3; no definite D call. CDR3 size: 14 residues. Trimming shortened V by 5 bases and J by 1 base, and 12 bases separated the two germline ends. The V gene's germline CDR1 is GTSNPN and CDR2 SVGIG (reference sequence). Written as DNA, the CDR3 is TGTGCCTGGGATCTAGGACTATCTGGAAACACCATATATTTT. Amino acids: CAWDLGLSGNTIYF.

The rearrangement links TRBV19 to TRBJ2-7; D call uncertain. CDR1 and CDR2 (germline): LNHDA, SQIVND (reference sequence). The CDR3 consists of 14 residues. The V and J ends lost 5 bases and 4 bases respectively, with 15 bases between them. This chain's CDR3 is CASSSGPKVYEQYF. CDR3 DNA sequence: TGTGCCAGTAGTTCAGGACCCAAAGTATACGAGCAGTACTTC.

The chain couples TRBV25-1 to TRBJ1-2; D unclear. Germline V gene data show CDR1 as MGHDK and CDR2 as SYGVNS. The CDR3 loop spans 12 amino acids. V lost 1 base, J lost 10 bases, and 10 bases lay in between. This chain's CDR3 is CASSESRQVYTF. As DNA, the CDR3 is TGTGCCAGCAGTGAATCAAGGCAGGTCTACACCTTC.